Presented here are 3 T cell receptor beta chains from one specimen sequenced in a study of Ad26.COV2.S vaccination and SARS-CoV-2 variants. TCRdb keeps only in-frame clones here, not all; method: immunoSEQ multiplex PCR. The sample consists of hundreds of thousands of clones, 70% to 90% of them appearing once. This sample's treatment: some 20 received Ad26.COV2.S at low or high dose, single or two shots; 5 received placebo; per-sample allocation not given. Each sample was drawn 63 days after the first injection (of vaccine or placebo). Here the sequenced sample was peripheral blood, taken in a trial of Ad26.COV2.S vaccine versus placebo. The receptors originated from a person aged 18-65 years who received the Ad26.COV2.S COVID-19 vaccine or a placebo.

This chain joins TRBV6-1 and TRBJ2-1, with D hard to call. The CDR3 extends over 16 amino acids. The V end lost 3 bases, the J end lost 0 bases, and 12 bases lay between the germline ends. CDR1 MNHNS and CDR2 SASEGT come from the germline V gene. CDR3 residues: CASSEIFWDSYNEQFF. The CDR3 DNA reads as TGTGCCAGCAGTGAGATTTTTTGGGACTCCTACAATGAGCAGTTCTTC.

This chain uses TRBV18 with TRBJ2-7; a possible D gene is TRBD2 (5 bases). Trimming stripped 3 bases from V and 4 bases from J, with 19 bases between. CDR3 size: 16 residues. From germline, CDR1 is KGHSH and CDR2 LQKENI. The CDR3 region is CASSPRLRADPYEQYF. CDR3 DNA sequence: TGTGCCAGCTCACCTAGGTTACGAGCGGACCCTTACGAGCAGTACTTC.

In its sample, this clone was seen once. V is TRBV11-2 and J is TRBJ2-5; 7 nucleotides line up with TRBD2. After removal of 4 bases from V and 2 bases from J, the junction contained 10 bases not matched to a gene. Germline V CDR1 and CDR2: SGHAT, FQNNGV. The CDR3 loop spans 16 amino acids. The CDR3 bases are TGTGCCAGCAGCTCCGGTTGGCGGGGGTCGCAAGAGACCCAGTACTTC. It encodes CASSSGWRGSQETQYF.